This passage covers 26 T cell receptor beta chains from one sample sequenced in a study of cytomegalovirus exposure and HLA in healthy donors. PCR involved 60 Vbeta and 13 Jbeta primers. Sequencing was performed with immunoSEQ multiplex PCR; in TCRdb, only in-frame clones are kept and a portion is missing. The sample has 95,000 to 150,000 clones; around 75% are singletons. Sequenced input: PBMCs. Source of these receptors: a man in his thirties or forties in good health and CMV-seronegative.

The chain uses TRBV9 and TRBJ2-5; 7 nucleotides agree with TRBD2. The assigned J gene may be wrong: the sequence end matches TRBJ2-7 better. The CDR3 is made up of 13 amino acids. Germline V gene data show CDR1 as SGDLS and CDR2 as YYNGEE. The CDR3 protein is CASSGGGLGEQYF. The DNA for the CDR3 is TGTGCCAGCAGCGGGGGAGGGTTGGGCGAGCAGTACTTC.

CDR3: CASKQDNEQFF. Here the CDR3 DNA reads TGCGCCAGCAAACAGGACAATGAGCAGTTCTTC. The V and J genes are TRBV5-1 and TRBJ2-1; a weak D match, TRBD1 (5 bases). The germline V gene has CDR1 SGHRS and CDR2 YFSETQ. V lost 6 bases and J 5 bases, leaving 6 bases between the germline ends. This CDR3 has 11 residues.

A remark on this clone: Other DNA sequences in the same sample also yield this CDR3. V usage is TRBV18 and J usage is TRBJ1-6; possible D gene TRBD1, 5 bases. This CDR3 has 15 amino acids. V shed 3 bases and J shed 5 bases, with 11 bases lying between them. Per germline, CDR1 KGHSH and CDR2 LQKENI. The CDR3 DNA sequence: TGTGCCAGCTCACCGTTGCCAGGGAATAATTCACCCCTCCACTTT. Its protein is CASSPLPGNNSPLHF.

This rearrangement joins TRBV9 to TRBJ2-5; TRBD1 matches 10 bases. This CDR3 has 14 amino acids. Germline CDR1 and CDR2: SGDLS and YYNGEE. Trimming took 3 bases from V and 11 from J; bases not matched to a gene: 10. Written as DNA, the CDR3 is TGTGCCAGCAGCGCCGGGACAGGGGTCGGGGAGCAGTACTTC. Translation gives CASSAGTGVGEQYF.

The CDR3 is CASAGTGGFGNQPQHF. CDR3 coding DNA: TGTGCCAGTGCCGGGACAGGGGGTTTTGGCAATCAGCCCCAGCATTTT. V gene TRBV19 combines with J gene TRBJ1-5; 11 bases match TRBD1. The ends lost 8 bases at V and 2 bases at J; junction bases unmatched: 8. Germline V gene lookup returns CDR1 LNHDA and CDR2 SQIVND (reference sequence). This CDR3 spans 16 amino acids.

This clone has more than one count but fewer than ten. The chain carries TRBV5-4 and TRBJ2-3, with D unclear. The CDR3 has 13 residues. Looked up from germline, CDR1 is SGHNT and CDR2 is YYREEE (reference sequence). The V end was cut by 0 bases, the J end by 6 bases, with 8 bases between. Here the CDR3 reads CASSLEGGDTQYF. Written as DNA, the CDR3 is TGTGCCAGCAGCTTGGAAGGCGGCGATACGCAGTATTTT.

This clone has a single count. The chain employs TRBV5-1 and TRBJ1-6, with D perhaps matching TRBD1 (6 bases). Trimming removed 3 bases at V and 8 bases at J, with 21 bases between. There are 17 residues in the CDR3. Germline CDR1 SGHRS, CDR2 YFSETQ. CDR3 sequence (DNA): TGCGCCAGCAGCTCGGAACCCGGGGCAGGGGATTATTCACCCCTCCACTTT. Translated, it gives CASSSEPGAGDYSPLHF.

V usage is TRBV5-5 and J usage is TRBJ1-4; 7 bases match TRBD1. The CDR3 runs to 15 residues. After removal of 3 bases from V and 5 bases from J, the junction contained 7 bases not matched to a gene. CDR1 and CDR2 (germline): SGHKS, YYEKEE (reference sequence). The CDR3 sequence: CASSSRQGGNEKLFF. In nucleotides, the CDR3 is TGTGCCAGCAGCTCCAGACAGGGCGGGAATGAAAAACTGTTTTTT.

V gene TRBV29-1 combines with J gene TRBJ2-1; TRBD2 matches 7 bases. In germline, CDR1 is SQVTM, CDR2 ANQGSEA. V trimming: 0 bases; J trimming: 9 bases; junction bases outside the gene matches: 14. This CDR3 comprises 16 residues. DNA for the CDR3: TGCAGCGTTGAAGAGACTAGACTAGCCCCTCCGGGTGAGCAGTTCTTC. Residues: CSVEETRLAPPGEQFF.

The chain combines TRBV5-1 with TRBJ2-6, with D unclear. Germline V gene data show CDR1 as SGHRS and CDR2 as YFSETQ. The CDR3 totals 13 residues. Trimming took off 5 bases at V and 2 bases at J, with 5 bases between the two ends. CDR3 nucleotides: TGCGCCAGCAGTGAGGCTGGGGCCAACGTCCTGACTTTC. It codes for CASSEAGANVLTF.

The chain is built from TRBV5-6 and TRBJ1-1, with TRBD1 matching 7 bases. The germline gives CDR1 SGHDT, CDR2 YYEEEE. V was clipped by 1 base and J by 6 bases; unmatched bases: 3. This CDR3 spans 13 amino acids. The CDR3 region has the DNA TGTGCCAGCAGCTTGTGGCAGGGGGCTGAAGCTTTCTTT. Amino acids: CASSLWQGAEAFF.

The chain recombines TRBV7-9 with TRBJ2-1; a weak D match, TRBD1 (6 bases). The CDR3 totals 16 residues. Trimming took 5 bases from V and 1 from J, leaving 15 bases between them. CDR1 and CDR2 from the germline V gene are SEHNR and FQNEAQ (reference sequence). CDR3 region: CASSPGQGWSYNEQFF. In nucleotides, the CDR3 is TGTGCCAGCAGCCCCGGGCAGGGGTGGTCCTACAATGAGCAGTTCTTC.

This rearrangement joins TRBV5-1 to TRBJ2-5; 7 bases match TRBD1. V dropped 6 bases and J dropped 3; count of bases not matched to a gene: 23. This CDR3 region has 19 residues. Germline CDR1 reads SGHRS; CDR2 reads YFSETQ. CDR3 in DNA: TGCGCCAGCACCGGCGGAGCACAGGGGACGGCCGGATGGAAAGAGACCCAGTACTTC. Its protein product is CASTGGAQGTAGWKETQYF.

This rearrangement joins TRBV4-3 to TRBJ1-1, with TRBD1 matching over 8 bases. The germline gives CDR1 LGHNA, CDR2 YSLEER. The trim removed 0 bases at V and 1 base at J, leaving 10 bases unmatched. This CDR3 comprises 18 residues. The DNA of the CDR3 is TGCGCCAGCAGCCAAGATCGACAGGGGTTATCGTGGAACACTGAAGCTTTCTTT. Translation gives CASSQDRQGLSWNTEAFF.

This chain joins TRBV7-9 and TRBJ2-1, with TRBD2 matching over 12 bases. The CDR3 totals 16 residues. Germline V gene lookup returns CDR1 SEHNR and CDR2 FQNEAQ (reference sequence). The V and J ends lost 3 bases and 8 bases, in that order; junction bases with no gene match: 8. The CDR3 sequence is CASSFLAGGPGDEQFF. CDR3 DNA: TGTGCCAGCAGCTTCCTAGCGGGGGGGCCCGGAGATGAGCAGTTCTTC.

The table lists this clone with a count of one. CDR3 sequence: CASSLMTGNNEQFF. The CDR3 DNA sequence: TGTGCCAGCAGCTTGATGACGGGGAACAATGAGCAGTTCTTC. This chain joins TRBV5-4 and TRBJ2-1; D may be TRBD2 (5 bases). CDR1 and CDR2 from the germline V gene are SGHNT and YYREEE (reference sequence). The CDR3 consists of 14 residues. V gave up 1 base and J gave up 5 bases, with 10 bases separating them. The full variable domain, completed using reference TRBV5-4 and TRBJ2-1, is ETGVTQSPTHLIKTRGQQVTLRCSSQSGHNTVSWYQQALGQGPQFIFQYYREEENGRGNFPPRFSGLQFPNYSSELNVNALELDDSALYLCASSLMTGNNEQFFGPGTRLTVL.

The chain uses TRBV9 and TRBJ2-3; TRBD2 matches 9 bases. CDR3 size: 17 residues. V lost 0 bases to trimming and J lost 2 bases; unmatched junction nucleotides: 7. The germline V gene encodes CDR1 SGDLS and CDR2 YYNGEE. This chain's CDR3 is CASSVAAGGGATDTQYF. DNA for the CDR3: TGTGCCAGCAGCGTAGCGGCTGGCGGGGGGGCCACAGATACGCAGTATTTT.

The table lists this clone with a count of one. The chain has TRBV18 and TRBJ2-1; 7 nucleotides match TRBD1. Germline V gene lookup returns CDR1 KGHSH and CDR2 LQKENI. The trim removed 5 bases at V and 8 bases at J, leaving 6 bases unmatched. CDR3 length equals 13 residues. CDR3 protein: CASSTGTVDEQFF. In nucleotides, the CDR3 is TGTGCCAGCTCAACCGGGACAGTGGATGAGCAGTTCTTC.

The chain carries TRBV2 and TRBJ1-2; 7 nucleotides align to TRBD1. Looked up from germline, CDR1 is SNHLY and CDR2 is FYNNEI. V was clipped by 6 bases and J by 4 bases; unmatched bases: 2. This CDR3 spans 12 amino acids. The CDR3: CASRTGSYGYTF. CDR3 nucleotides: TGTGCCAGCAGGACAGGGAGCTATGGCTACACCTTC.

This rearrangement joins TRBV29-1 to TRBJ1-1; TRBD1 matches at 9 bases. CDR3 size: 13 residues. Germline assignment: CDR1 SQVTM and CDR2 ANQGSEA. Germline trimming cut 6 bases from V and 4 bases from J; bases unmatched to any gene: 6. The CDR3 reads CSVEGTGTTEAFF. CDR3 DNA: TGCAGCGTAGAGGGGACAGGGACCACTGAAGCTTTCTTT.

The V gene is TRBV5-5, the J gene TRBJ1-6, with a possible D match to TRBD1 (5 bases). Trimming removed 4 bases at V and 0 bases at J, with 11 bases between. Germline assignment: CDR1 SGHKS and CDR2 YYEKEE (reference sequence). This CDR3 contains 16 residues. The CDR3 reads CASSPYRISYNSPLHF. CDR3 sequence (DNA): TGTGCCAGCAGCCCATACAGGATCTCCTATAATTCACCCCTCCACTTT.

The chain uses TRBV28 and TRBJ1-2; D gene uncertain. CDR1 MDHEN and CDR2 SYDVKM come from the germline V gene. The CDR3 runs to 12 residues. V gave up 5 bases and J gave up 4 bases, with 8 bases separating them. The CDR3 coding sequence is TGTGCCAGCAGTGCAGTTTTCTATGGCTACACCTTC. As protein: CASSAVFYGYTF.

Turning to this clone: The junction shows a germline mismatch at one end, possibly a read error. This chain links TRBV11-2 with TRBJ2-2, with a tentative D call TRBD2 (6 bases). Germline CDR1 is SGHAT and CDR2 is FQNNGV. The CDR3 totals 16 residues. This CDR3 reads CASSLGRSGGPGELFF. The CDR3 nucleotides are TGTGCCAGCAGTTTAGGGCGATCTGGAGGGCCCGGGGAGCTGTTTTTT. Drawing the rest from reference TRBV11-2 and TRBJ2-2, the complete variable domain is EAGVAQSPRYKIIEKRQSVAFWCNPISGHATLYWYQQILGQGPKLLIQFQNNGVVDDSQLPKDRFSAERLKGVDSTLKIQPAKLEDSAVYLCASSLGRSGGPGELFFGEGSRLTVL.

The gene calls are TRBV4-3 and TRBJ1-6; TRBD1 is a possible D gene (6 bases). The CDR3 contains 12 residues. From germline, CDR1 is LGHNA and CDR2 YSLEER. Trimming removed 3 bases from V and 12 bases from J, with 9 bases in between. CDR3 nucleotide sequence: TGCGCCAGCAGCCAGAGGGGGGGACCCCTCCACTTT. It translates to CASSQRGGPLHF.

V usage is TRBV19 and J usage is TRBJ2-7, with 7 bases lining up with TRBD2. Unmatched junction bases numbered 8, after V lost 5 bases and J lost 7 bases. Germline V gene lookup returns CDR1 LNHDA and CDR2 SQIVND (reference sequence). The CDR3 contains 13 residues. CDR3 coding DNA: TGTGCCAGTAGTCAAGCGGGGATGCGGGAGCAGTACTTC. Its translation is CASSQAGMREQYF.

This clone was seen a handful of times. The CDR3 loop reads CASRRGTGDTGELFF. The CDR3 DNA is TGTGCCAGCAGACGCGGGACAGGGGACACCGGGGAGCTGTTTTTT. The chain couples TRBV6-5 to TRBJ2-2, with 10 positions matching TRBD1. V gave up 6 bases and J gave up 3 bases; unmatched junction bases: 4. The CDR3 covers 15 residues. Germline CDR1 reads MNHEY; CDR2 reads SVGAGI.